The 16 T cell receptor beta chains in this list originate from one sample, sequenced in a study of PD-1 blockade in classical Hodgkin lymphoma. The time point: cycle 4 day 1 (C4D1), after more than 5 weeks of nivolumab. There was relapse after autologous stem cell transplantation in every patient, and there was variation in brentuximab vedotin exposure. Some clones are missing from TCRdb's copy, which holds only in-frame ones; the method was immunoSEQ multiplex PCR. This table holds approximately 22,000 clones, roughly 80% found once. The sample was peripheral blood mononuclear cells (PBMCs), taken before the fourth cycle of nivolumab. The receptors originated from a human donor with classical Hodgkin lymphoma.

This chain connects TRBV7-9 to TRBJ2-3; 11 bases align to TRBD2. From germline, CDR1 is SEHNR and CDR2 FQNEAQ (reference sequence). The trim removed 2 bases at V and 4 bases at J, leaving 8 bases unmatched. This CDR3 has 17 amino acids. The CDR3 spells CASSLSGLAGGSDTQYF. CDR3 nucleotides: TGTGCCAGCAGCTTATCGGGCCTAGCGGGGGGTTCAGATACGCAGTATTTT.

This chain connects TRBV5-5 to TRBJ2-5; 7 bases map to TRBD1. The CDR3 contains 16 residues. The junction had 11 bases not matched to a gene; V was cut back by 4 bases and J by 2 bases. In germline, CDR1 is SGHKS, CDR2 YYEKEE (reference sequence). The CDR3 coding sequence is TGTGCCAGCAGCCAAAGTACAGGGGTGCAACAAGAGACCCAGTACTTC. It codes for CASSQSTGVQQETQYF.

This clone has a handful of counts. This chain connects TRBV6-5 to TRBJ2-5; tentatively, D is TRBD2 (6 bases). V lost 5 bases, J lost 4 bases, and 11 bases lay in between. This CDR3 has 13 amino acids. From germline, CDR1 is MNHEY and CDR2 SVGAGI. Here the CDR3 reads CASSGPGLETQYF. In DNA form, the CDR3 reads TGTGCCAGCAGTGGACCGGGACTAGAGACCCAGTACTTC.

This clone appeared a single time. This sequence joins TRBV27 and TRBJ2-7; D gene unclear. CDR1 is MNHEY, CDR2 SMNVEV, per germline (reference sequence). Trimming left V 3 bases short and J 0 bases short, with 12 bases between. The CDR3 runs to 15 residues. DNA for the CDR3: TGTGCCAGCAGTTTCACCACAGAGAACTCCTACGAGCAGTACTTC. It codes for CASSFTTENSYEQYF.

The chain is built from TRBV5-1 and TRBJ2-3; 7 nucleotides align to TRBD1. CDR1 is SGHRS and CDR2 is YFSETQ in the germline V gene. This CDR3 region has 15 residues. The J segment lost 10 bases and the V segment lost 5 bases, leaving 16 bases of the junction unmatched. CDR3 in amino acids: CASRGQLSGGFAQYF. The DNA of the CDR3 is TGCGCCAGCAGGGGACAGCTGAGTGGTGGTTTTGCGCAGTATTTT.

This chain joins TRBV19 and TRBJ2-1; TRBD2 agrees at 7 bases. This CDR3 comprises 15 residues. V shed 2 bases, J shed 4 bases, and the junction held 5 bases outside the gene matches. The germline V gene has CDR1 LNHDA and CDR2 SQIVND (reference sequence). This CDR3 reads CASSILGLTYNEQFF. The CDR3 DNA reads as TGTGCCAGTAGTATATTGGGACTAACTTACAATGAGCAGTTCTTC.

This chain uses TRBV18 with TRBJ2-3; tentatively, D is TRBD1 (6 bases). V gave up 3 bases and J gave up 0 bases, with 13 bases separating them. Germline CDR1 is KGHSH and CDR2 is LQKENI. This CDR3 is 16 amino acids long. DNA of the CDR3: TGTGCCAGCTCACCCCCACAGGGTTCGAGCACAGATACGCAGTATTTT. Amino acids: CASSPPQGSSTDTQYF.

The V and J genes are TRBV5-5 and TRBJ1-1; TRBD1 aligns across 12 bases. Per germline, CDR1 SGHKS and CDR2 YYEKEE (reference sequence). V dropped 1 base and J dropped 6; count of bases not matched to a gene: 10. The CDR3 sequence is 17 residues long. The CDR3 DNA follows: TGTGCCAGCAGCTTGAGATCCCCGGGACAGGGGGCCCCTGAAGCTTTCTTT. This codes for CASSLRSPGQGAPEAFF.

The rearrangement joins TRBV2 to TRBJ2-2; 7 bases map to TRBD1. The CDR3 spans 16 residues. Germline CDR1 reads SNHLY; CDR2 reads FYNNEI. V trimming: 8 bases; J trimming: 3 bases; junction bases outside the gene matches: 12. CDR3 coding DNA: TGTGCCAGCCAACGAGAGGGGACAGACTACACCGGGGAGCTGTTTTTT. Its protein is CASQREGTDYTGELFF. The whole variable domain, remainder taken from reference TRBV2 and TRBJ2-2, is EPEVTQTPSHQVTQMGQEVILRCVPISNHLYFYWYRQILGQKVEFLVSFYNNEISEKSEIFDDQFSVERPDGSNFTLKIRSTKLEDSAMYFCASQREGTDYTGELFFGEGSRLTVL.

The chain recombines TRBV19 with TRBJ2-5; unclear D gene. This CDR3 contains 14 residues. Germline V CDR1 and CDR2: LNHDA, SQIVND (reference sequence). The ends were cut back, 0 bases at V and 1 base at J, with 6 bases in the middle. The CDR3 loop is CASSIDPRQETQYF. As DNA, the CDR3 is TGTGCCAGTAGTATAGACCCACGCCAAGAGACCCAGTACTTC.

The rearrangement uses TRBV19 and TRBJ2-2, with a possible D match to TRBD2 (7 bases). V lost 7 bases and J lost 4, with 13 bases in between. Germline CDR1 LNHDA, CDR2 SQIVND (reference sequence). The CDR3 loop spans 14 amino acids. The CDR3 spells CASKRGRVTGELFF. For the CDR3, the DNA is TGTGCCAGTAAGAGGGGGAGGGTCACCGGGGAGCTGTTTTTT.

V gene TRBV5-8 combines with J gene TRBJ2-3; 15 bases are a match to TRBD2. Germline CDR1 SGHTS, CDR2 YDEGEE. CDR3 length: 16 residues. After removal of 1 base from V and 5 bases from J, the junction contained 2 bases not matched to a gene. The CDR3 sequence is CASSLTGLAGGDTQYF. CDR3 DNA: TGTGCCAGCAGCTTGACGGGACTAGCGGGAGGAGATACGCAGTATTTT. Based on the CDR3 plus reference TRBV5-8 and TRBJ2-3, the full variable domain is EAGVTQSPTHLIKTRGQQATLRCSPISGHTSVYWYQQALGLGLQFLLWYDEGEERNRGNFPPRFSGRQFPNYSSELNVNALELEDSALYLCASSLTGLAGGDTQYFGPGTRLTVL.

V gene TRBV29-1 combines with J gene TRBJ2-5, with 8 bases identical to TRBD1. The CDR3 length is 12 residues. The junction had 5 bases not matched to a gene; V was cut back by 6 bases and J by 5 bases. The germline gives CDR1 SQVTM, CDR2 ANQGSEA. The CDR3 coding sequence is TGCAGCGTGGACAGGGTTGGGGAGACCCAGTACTTC. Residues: CSVDRVGETQYF.

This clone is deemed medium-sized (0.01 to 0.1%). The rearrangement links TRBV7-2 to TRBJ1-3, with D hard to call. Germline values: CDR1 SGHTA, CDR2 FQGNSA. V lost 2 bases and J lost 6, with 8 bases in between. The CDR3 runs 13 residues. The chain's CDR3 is CASSLRGANTIYF. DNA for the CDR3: TGTGCCAGCAGCTTACGGGGTGCAAACACCATATATTTT.

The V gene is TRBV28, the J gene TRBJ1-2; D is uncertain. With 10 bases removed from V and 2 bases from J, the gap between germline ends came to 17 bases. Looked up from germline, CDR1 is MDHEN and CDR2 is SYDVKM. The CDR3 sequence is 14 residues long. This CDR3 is CAIKIGGMNYGYTF. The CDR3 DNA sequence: TGTGCCATCAAGATAGGAGGGATGAACTATGGCTACACCTTC.

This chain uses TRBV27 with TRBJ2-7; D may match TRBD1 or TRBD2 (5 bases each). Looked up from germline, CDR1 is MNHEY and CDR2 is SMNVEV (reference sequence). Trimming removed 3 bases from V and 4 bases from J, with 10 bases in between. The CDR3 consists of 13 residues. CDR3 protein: CASSFVGTYEQYF. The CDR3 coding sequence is TGTGCCAGCAGTTTTGTAGGGACGTACGAGCAGTACTTC.